The 24 T cell receptor beta chains listed next were all sequenced from one sample in a study of T cell responses to AZD1222 COVID-19 vaccine (dated by TCRdb to the early 2020s). The sample's time point, from its label and the paper: baseline before first vaccination. Library preparation employed the immunoSEQ multiplex PCR assay. This is the immuneACCESS table as TCRdb keeps it, with only in-frame sequences that have V and J called. A part of the clones is gone; compared with another copy, unresolved V genes explain less than half, and the rest is unexplained. The sample has under 200,000 clones on record, 88% of them singletons. In total, the top ten clones hold roughly 5% of the sample. Sequencing was performed on peripheral blood, taken on day 0 of AZD1222 vaccination. The receptor source for this set is an adult in good health.

The chain joins TRBV6-5 to TRBJ1-1, with D unresolved. CDR3 length: 13 residues. Trimming shortened V by 2 bases and J by 0 bases, and 4 bases separated the two germline ends. Per germline, CDR1 MNHEY and CDR2 SVGAGI. CDR3 coding DNA: TGTGCCAGCAGTTACCAACTGAACACTGAAGCTTTCTTT. It translates to CASSYQLNTEAFF.

This sequence joins TRBV5-6 and TRBJ1-1; 7 nucleotides line up with TRBD1. The V gene's germline CDR1 is SGHDT and CDR2 YYEEEE. The CDR3 consists of 13 residues. After removal of 1 base from V and 5 bases from J, the junction contained 2 bases not matched to a gene. Written as DNA, the CDR3 is TGTGCCAGCAGCTTGCAGGGGGTAACTGAAGCTTTCTTT. Its translation: CASSLQGVTEAFF.

The rearrangement uses TRBV19 and TRBJ2-7, with D perhaps being TRBD1 or TRBD2 (5 bases each). The CDR3 runs to 15 residues. Trimming left V 5 bases short and J 5 bases short, with 19 bases between. CDR1 is LNHDA and CDR2 is SQIVND in the germline V gene (reference sequence). CDR3 sequence: CASSSSGALGDEQYF. Here the CDR3 DNA reads TGTGCCAGTAGTTCATCCGGAGCGCTGGGGGACGAGCAGTACTTC. Together with reference TRBV19 and TRBJ2-7, the CDR3 gives the full variable domain: DGGITQSPKYLFRKEGQNVTLSCEQNLNHDAMYWYRQDPGQGLRLIYYSQIVNDFQKGDIAEGYSVSREKKESFPLTVTSAQKNPTAFYLCASSSSGALGDEQYFGPGTRLTVT.

This clone was detected only a few times. The rearrangement joins TRBV28 to TRBJ1-2; D is undetermined. Trimming left V 5 bases short and J 4 bases short, with 8 bases between. The CDR3 runs 12 residues. Germline V CDR1 and CDR2: MDHEN, SYDVKM. CDR3 sequence (DNA): TGTGCCAGCAGTCAGGTACCCTATGGCTACACCTTC. Translation: CASSQVPYGYTF.

The chain is built from TRBV6-1 and TRBJ1-4; D possibly corresponds to TRBD1 (5 bases). The CDR3 has 14 amino acids. Germline loops: CDR1 MNHNS, CDR2 SASEGT. V was pared by 3 bases and J by 5 bases, with 10 bases between. This CDR3 is CASSDPGLNEKLFF. CDR3 nucleotide sequence: TGTGCCAGCAGTGATCCGGGGCTGAATGAAAAACTGTTTTTT.

This clone is a singleton in its sample. Mismatch with germline at one junction end may stem from a read error. The rearrangement links TRBV6-1 to TRBJ1-6; possibly TRBD1 for D (5 bases). CDR3 length: 13 amino acids. Germline CDR1 reads MNHNS; CDR2 reads SASEGT. CDR3 in DNA: TGTGCCAGCAGTGAAGGCCAGGGCAGTAAGGTCGGGTTT. Amino acids: CASSEGQGSKVGF.

To note about this clone: Since a much larger clone is just one base distant, this may be a read error. The J gene is TRBJ2-7, the V gene TRBV4-3; possibly TRBD2 for D (6 bases). Looked up from germline, CDR1 is LGHNA and CDR2 is YSLEER. The CDR3 has 19 residues. Trimming removed 0 bases from V and 4 bases from J, with 25 bases in between. DNA for the CDR3: TGCGCCAGCAGCCAAGAGACCCAAAGCACCGTGGGAGGAGGATACGAGCAGTACTTC. Protein product: CASSQETQSTVGGGYEQYF.

This chain uses TRBV5-1 with TRBJ1-2; D gene ambiguous. Trimming took 4 bases from V and 0 from J, leaving 10 bases between them. This CDR3 has 14 residues. Germline V lookup: CDR1 SGHRS, CDR2 YFSETQ. The CDR3 DNA sequence: TGCGCCAGCAGCCCGGCAGGCGCTAACTATGGCTACACCTTC. This sequence encodes CASSPAGANYGYTF.

V gene TRBV20-1 combines with J gene TRBJ2-1; D is uncertain. The length of the CDR3 is 11 residues. Trimming stripped 6 bases from V and 4 bases from J, with 7 bases between. Germline values: CDR1 DFQATT, CDR2 SNEGSKA (reference sequence). This CDR3 is CSARLYNEQFF. For the CDR3, the DNA is TGCAGTGCGCGATTGTACAATGAGCAGTTCTTC.

This chain uses TRBV10-1 with TRBJ2-7; 7 nucleotides align to TRBD2. This CDR3 comprises 17 residues. V shed 7 bases, J shed 7 bases, and the junction held 22 bases outside the gene matches. Germline values: CDR1 WNHNN, CDR2 SYGVQD (reference sequence). This CDR3 is CASTTVPWGRGIREQYF. The CDR3 DNA follows: TGCGCCAGCACCACAGTCCCGTGGGGGAGGGGTATTCGGGAGCAGTACTTC.

The V gene is TRBV5-1, the J gene TRBJ2-7, with D possibly being TRBD2 (6 bases). Trimming removed 2 bases from V and 6 bases from J, with 12 bases in between. The CDR3 sequence is 13 residues long. Germline values: CDR1 SGHRS, CDR2 YFSETQ. The CDR3 bases are TGCGCCAGCAGCTTTATAGCGGAATCCGAGCAGTACTTC. Amino acids: CASSFIAESEQYF.

V usage is TRBV6-5 and J usage is TRBJ2-1; 11 nucleotides agree with TRBD2. The J segment lost 6 bases and the V segment lost 2 bases, leaving 6 bases of the junction unmatched. The germline V gene encodes CDR1 MNHEY and CDR2 SVGAGI. CDR3 length: 16 residues. CDR3 bases: TGTGCCAGCAGTTACGGTAGCGGGAGGGCCTCCAATGAGCAGTTCTTC. Translation gives CASSYGSGRASNEQFF.

This sequence joins TRBV28 and TRBJ1-6, with 10 bases matching TRBD1. Looked up from germline, CDR1 is MDHEN and CDR2 is SYDVKM. This CDR3 spans 23 amino acids. V lost 7 bases to trimming and J lost 2 bases; unmatched junction nucleotides: 26. CDR3 nucleotide sequence: TGTGCCAGCATCCGAAACGTCCCGGGCCCCGGGACAGGGGAGATTACCTATAATTCACCCCTCCACTTT. Translated: CASIRNVPGPGTGEITYNSPLHF.

Concerning this clone: The same CDR3 also results from other DNA sequences found in this sample. The chain employs TRBV28 and TRBJ1-5; D remains ambiguous. The V gene lost 3 bases and the J gene lost 1 base, with 4 bases spanning the gap. The CDR3 covers 13 residues. The germline gives CDR1 MDHEN, CDR2 SYDVKM. CDR3 sequence (DNA): TGTGCCAGCAGTTTGGGCAGCAATCAGCCCCAGCATTTT. Amino acids: CASSLGSNQPQHF.

This chain joins TRBV7-9 and TRBJ1-1; D is uncertain. V lost 2 bases to trimming and J lost 5 bases, with 9 bases between them. This CDR3 has 13 amino acids. CDR1 is SEHNR and CDR2 is FQNEAQ in the germline V gene (reference sequence). The DNA for the CDR3 is TGTGCCAGCAGCTTAAAGGAACTTACTGAAGCTTTCTTT. As protein: CASSLKELTEAFF.

This chain links TRBV2 with TRBJ1-1; 9 bases map to TRBD1. The CDR3 is made up of 13 amino acids. The J segment lost 1 base and the V segment lost 8 bases, leaving 2 bases of the junction unmatched. Germline CDR1 SNHLY, CDR2 FYNNEI. This CDR3 is CASEGQGNTEAFF. DNA for the CDR3: TGTGCCAGCGAGGGACAGGGGAACACTGAAGCTTTCTTT.

To note about this clone: Sequence at one end of the junction differs from germline and may be a read error. The V gene is TRBV19, the J gene TRBJ2-3, with a tentative D call TRBD2 (6 bases). Per the germline V gene, CDR1 is LNHDA and CDR2 is SQIVND (reference sequence). The CDR3 is 13 residues long. In DNA form, the CDR3 reads TGTGCTAGTAGACGGGGGTTGGCAGATACGCAGTATTTT. Residues: CASRRGLADTQYF.

J is TRBJ2-6 and V is TRBV27; TRBD1 might be the D (7 bases). V lost 2 bases to trimming and J lost 2 bases, with 13 bases between them. The CDR3 totals 17 residues. Germline assignment: CDR1 MNHEY and CDR2 SMNVEV (reference sequence). CDR3 region: CASSLRQGEAGANVLTF. The CDR3 DNA reads as TGTGCCAGCAGTTTAAGGCAGGGGGAGGCTGGGGCCAACGTCCTGACTTTC. The complete variable domain, with remaining parts taken from reference TRBV27 and TRBJ2-6, reads EAQVTQNPRYLITVTGKKLTVTCSQNMNHEYMSWYRQDPGLGLRQIYYSMNVEVTDKGDVPEGYKVSRKEKRNFPLILESPSPNQTSLYFCASSLRQGEAGANVLTFGAGSRLTVL.

The chain joins TRBV19 to TRBJ1-1; D uncertain. Germline CDR1 reads LNHDA; CDR2 reads SQIVND (reference sequence). Trimming shortened V by 5 bases and J by 6 bases, and 22 bases separated the two germline ends. This CDR3 has 16 residues. CDR3 residues: CASSDPQRVWSAEAFF. The CDR3 nucleotides are TGTGCCAGTAGTGACCCGCAGAGGGTTTGGAGCGCTGAAGCTTTCTTT.

J is TRBJ1-2 and V is TRBV20-1; tentatively, D is TRBD1 (6 bases). CDR1 is DFQATT and CDR2 is SNEGSKA in the germline V gene (reference sequence). The CDR3 covers 11 residues. The V gene lost 8 bases and the J gene lost 2 bases, with 9 bases spanning the gap. The CDR3 DNA reads TGCAGTTGGCAGGGGAACTATGGCTACACCTTC. Translation: CSWQGNYGYTF.

This sequence joins TRBV10-1 and TRBJ2-1; TRBD2 aligns across 7 bases. Germline CDR1 and CDR2: WNHNN and SYGVQD (reference sequence). This CDR3 contains 15 residues. The trim removed 0 bases at V and 7 bases at J, leaving 6 bases unmatched. The CDR3 region is CASSESGGLVNEQFF. As DNA, the CDR3 is TGCGCCAGCAGTGAGTCGGGAGGACTAGTGAATGAGCAGTTCTTC.

V gene TRBV5-1 combines with J gene TRBJ1-3; 7 bases line up with TRBD1. CDR3 length: 14 residues. Germline V gene data show CDR1 as SGHRS and CDR2 as YFSETQ. Trimming removed 0 bases from V and 14 bases from J; junction bases left unmatched: 11. CDR3 nucleotide sequence: TGCGCCAGCAGCTTGGGGGGACAGCCCGTGGTCCTATATTTT. This encodes CASSLGGQPVVLYF.

The chain employs TRBV5-8 and TRBJ1-2; TRBD1 matches at 8 bases. V trimming: 5 bases; J trimming: 5 bases; junction bases outside the gene matches: 8. The germline V gene has CDR1 SGHTS and CDR2 YDEGEE. The CDR3 covers 14 residues. CDR3 region: CASSRRDRIYGYTF. DNA for the CDR3: TGTGCCAGCAGTCGCAGGGACAGGATTTATGGCTACACCTTC.

This chain connects TRBV5-4 to TRBJ1-3, with TRBD1 matching over 11 bases. This CDR3 region has 16 residues. The J segment lost 2 bases and the V segment lost 4 bases, leaving 5 bases of the junction unmatched. Germline CDR1 reads SGHNT; CDR2 reads YYREEE (reference sequence). CDR3 DNA: TGTGCCAGCAGCCGCCAGGGACAGGGGGCTGGAAACACCATATATTTT. It encodes CASSRQGQGAGNTIYF.